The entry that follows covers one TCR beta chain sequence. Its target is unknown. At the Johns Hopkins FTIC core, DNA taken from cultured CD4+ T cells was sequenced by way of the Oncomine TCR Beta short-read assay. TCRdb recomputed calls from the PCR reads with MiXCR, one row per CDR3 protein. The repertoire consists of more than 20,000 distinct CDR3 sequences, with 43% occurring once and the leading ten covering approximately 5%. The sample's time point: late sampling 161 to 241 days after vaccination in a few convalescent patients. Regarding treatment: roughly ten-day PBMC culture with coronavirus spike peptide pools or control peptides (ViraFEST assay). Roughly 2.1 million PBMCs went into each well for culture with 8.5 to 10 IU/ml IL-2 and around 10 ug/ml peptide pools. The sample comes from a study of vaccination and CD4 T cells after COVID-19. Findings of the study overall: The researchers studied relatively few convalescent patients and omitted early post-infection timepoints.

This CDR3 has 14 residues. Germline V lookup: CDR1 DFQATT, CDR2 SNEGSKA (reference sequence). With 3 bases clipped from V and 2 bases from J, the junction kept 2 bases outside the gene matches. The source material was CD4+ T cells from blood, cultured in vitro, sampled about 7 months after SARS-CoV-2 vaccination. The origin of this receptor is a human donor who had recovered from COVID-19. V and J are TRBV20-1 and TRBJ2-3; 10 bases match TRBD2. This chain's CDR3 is CSASSGRTTDTQYF. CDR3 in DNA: TGCAGTGCTAGTAGCGGGAGGACCACAGATACGCAGTATTTT.